One and the same sample provided the 13 T cell receptor beta chains below, sequenced in a study of blood T cell repertoires in COVID-19. This table comes from immunoSEQ multiplex PCR, and its TCRdb copy is limited to in-frame clones, with some not included. The repertoire has some 180,000 clones, more than 80% of them found once; the top ten carry more than 9.5%. Source material: peripheral blood. Receptors originate from a woman aged 40 to 50 with COVID-19, enrolled during active disease.

V is TRBV5-1 and J is TRBJ2-5; D may be TRBD1 (5 bases). V was cut by 2 bases and J by 5 bases, with 7 bases left in between. The CDR3 spans 12 residues. Germline V gene lookup returns CDR1 SGHRS and CDR2 YFSETQ. CDR3 amino acids: CASSFNRETQYF. The CDR3 nucleotides read TGCGCCAGCAGCTTCAACAGGGAGACCCAGTACTTC.

This clone was observed at least ten times. The chain links TRBV5-5 to TRBJ2-2; weak D call: TRBD2 (7 bases). This CDR3 spans 16 amino acids. The germline V gene encodes CDR1 SGHKS and CDR2 YYEKEE (reference sequence). Trimming removed 5 bases from V and 6 bases from J, with 20 bases in between. CDR3 region: CASSSKTGRGAGELFF. The CDR3, as DNA: TGTGCCAGCAGTAGTAAGACAGGCCGGGGGGCCGGGGAGCTGTTTTTT.

This sequence joins TRBV24-1 and TRBJ2-1; 7 bases fit TRBD1. Trimming took 8 bases from V and 6 from J; bases not matched to a gene: 6. This CDR3 spans 13 amino acids. Germline values: CDR1 KGHDR, CDR2 SFDVKD. CDR3 nucleotides: TGTGCCACCAACAGGGGTCCCGGCAATGAGCAGTTCTTC. Translation gives CATNRGPGNEQFF.

This clone occurred once. The genes are TRBV12-3 or TRBV12-4 and TRBJ1-5, with 8 positions matching TRBD1. V was clipped by 3 bases and J by 7 bases; unmatched bases: 2. The CDR3 is made up of 13 amino acids. In nucleotides, the CDR3 is TGTGCCAGCAGTTTGACAGGGGCACAGCCCCAGCATTTT. It encodes CASSLTGAQPQHF.

The rearrangement uses TRBV4-2 and TRBJ1-1; 10 bases agree with TRBD1. The germline gives CDR1 LGHNA, CDR2 YNFKEQ. CDR3 size: 16 residues. The V gene end was trimmed by 0 bases and the J gene end by 1 base; junction bases not matched to a gene: 2. Here the CDR3 DNA reads TGTGCCAGCAGCCAAGAGAGGACAGGGGGGAACACTGAAGCTTTCTTT. Translated, it gives CASSQERTGGNTEAFF.

The V gene is TRBV7-3, the J gene TRBJ1-2; D is unresolved. This CDR3 region has 14 residues. The ends were cut back, 10 bases at V and 6 bases at J, with 21 bases in the middle. The germline CDR1 and CDR2 sequences are SGHTA and FQGTGA. The CDR3, as DNA: TGTGCCACCCAACGGTTTAGGTCAGGCGATGGCTACACCTTC. This sequence encodes CATQRFRSGDGYTF.

On this clone itself: A much bigger clone sits one base away, suggesting this may be a read error. CDR3 bases: TGTGCCAGCAGCTTTGAGGAGAACACTGAAGCTTTCTTT. Translation gives CASSFEENTEAFF. The chain links TRBV7-3 to TRBJ1-1; D is unresolved. CDR1 is SGHTA and CDR2 is FQGTGA in the germline V gene. This CDR3 has 13 amino acids. The ends were cut back, 3 bases at V and 1 base at J, with 6 bases in the middle.

This sequence joins TRBV14 and TRBJ2-1; D remains ambiguous. The CDR3 is made up of 17 amino acids. Trimming took 0 bases from V and 3 from J, leaving 15 bases between them. The germline CDR1 and CDR2 sequences are SGHDN and FVKESK. DNA for the CDR3: TGTGCCAGCAGCCAAGATGGCAGCGCTTTCCTCTACAATGAGCAGTTCTTC. It translates to CASSQDGSAFLYNEQFF.

V usage is TRBV19 and J usage is TRBJ2-1; 9 nucleotides agree with TRBD2. CDR3 length equals 15 residues. Germline loops: CDR1 LNHDA, CDR2 SQIVND (reference sequence). V shed 2 bases, J shed 7 bases, and the junction held 6 bases outside the gene matches. CDR3 in amino acids: CASSILRGGGNEQFF. The DNA of the CDR3 is TGTGCCAGTAGTATATTGCGGGGGGGCGGGAATGAGCAGTTCTTC.

V and J are TRBV7-2 and TRBJ2-7, with 7 bases aligning to TRBD1. The germline V gene has CDR1 SGHTA and CDR2 FQGNSA. This CDR3 spans 11 amino acids. Germline trimming cut 3 bases from V and 9 bases from J; bases unmatched to any gene: 2. The CDR3: CASSLGTVQYF. CDR3 sequence (DNA): TGTGCCAGCAGCTTGGGGACAGTGCAGTACTTC. The full variable domain, rest sourced from reference TRBV7-2 and TRBJ2-7, is GAGVSQSPSNKVTEKGKDVELRCDPISGHTALYWYRQSLGQGLEFLIYFQGNSAPDKSGLPSDRFSAERTGGSVSTLTIQRTQQEDSAVYLCASSLGTVQYFGPGTRLTVT.

This chain joins TRBV5-1 and TRBJ2-2; the D gene is possibly TRBD2 (7 bases). Trimming shortened V by 0 bases and J by 5 bases, and 20 bases separated the two germline ends. This CDR3 has 18 residues. Germline values: CDR1 SGHRS, CDR2 YFSETQ. The CDR3 reads CASSLVPGGGGVTGELFF. The DNA of the CDR3 is TGCGCCAGCAGCTTGGTCCCCGGCGGGGGCGGGGTGACCGGGGAGCTGTTTTTT.

The chain carries TRBV21-1 and TRBJ2-3; TRBD2 is taken as the D call from the table, unchecked against the DNA. TRBV21-1 is an annotated pseudogene. There are 17 residues in the CDR3. The CDR3 sequence is CASSNLSGGTSTDTQYF. The CDR3 DNA reads as TGTGCCAGCAGCAATCTTAGCGGGGGTACTAGCACAGATACGCAGTATTTT.

The CDR3 region has the DNA TGTGCCAGCAGCTCCCACCCGGGGGGTAATGAGCAGTTCTTC. Its translation: CASSSHPGGNEQFF. The rearrangement joins TRBV9 to TRBJ2-1; 7 bases map to TRBD2. V trimming: 4 bases; J trimming: 7 bases; junction bases outside the gene matches: 8. Germline loops: CDR1 SGDLS, CDR2 YYNGEE. This CDR3 contains 14 residues.